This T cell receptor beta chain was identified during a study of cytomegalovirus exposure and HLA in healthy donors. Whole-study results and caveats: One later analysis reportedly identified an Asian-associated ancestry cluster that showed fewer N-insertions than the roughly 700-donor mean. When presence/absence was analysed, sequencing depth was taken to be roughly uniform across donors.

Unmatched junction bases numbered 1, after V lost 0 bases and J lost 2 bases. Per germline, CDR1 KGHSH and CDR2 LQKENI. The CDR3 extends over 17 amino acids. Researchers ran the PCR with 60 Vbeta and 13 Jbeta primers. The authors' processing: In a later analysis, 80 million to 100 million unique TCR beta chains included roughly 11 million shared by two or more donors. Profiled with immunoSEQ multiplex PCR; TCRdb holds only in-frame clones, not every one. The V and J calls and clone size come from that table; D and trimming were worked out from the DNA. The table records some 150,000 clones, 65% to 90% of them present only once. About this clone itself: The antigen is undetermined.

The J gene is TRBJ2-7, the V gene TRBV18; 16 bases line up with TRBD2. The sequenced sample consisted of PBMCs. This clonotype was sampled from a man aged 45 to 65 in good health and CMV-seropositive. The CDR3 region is CASSPPGLAGGTYEQYF. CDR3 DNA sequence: TGTGCCAGCTCACCACCGGGACTAGCGGGAGGGACCTACGAGCAGTACTTC.